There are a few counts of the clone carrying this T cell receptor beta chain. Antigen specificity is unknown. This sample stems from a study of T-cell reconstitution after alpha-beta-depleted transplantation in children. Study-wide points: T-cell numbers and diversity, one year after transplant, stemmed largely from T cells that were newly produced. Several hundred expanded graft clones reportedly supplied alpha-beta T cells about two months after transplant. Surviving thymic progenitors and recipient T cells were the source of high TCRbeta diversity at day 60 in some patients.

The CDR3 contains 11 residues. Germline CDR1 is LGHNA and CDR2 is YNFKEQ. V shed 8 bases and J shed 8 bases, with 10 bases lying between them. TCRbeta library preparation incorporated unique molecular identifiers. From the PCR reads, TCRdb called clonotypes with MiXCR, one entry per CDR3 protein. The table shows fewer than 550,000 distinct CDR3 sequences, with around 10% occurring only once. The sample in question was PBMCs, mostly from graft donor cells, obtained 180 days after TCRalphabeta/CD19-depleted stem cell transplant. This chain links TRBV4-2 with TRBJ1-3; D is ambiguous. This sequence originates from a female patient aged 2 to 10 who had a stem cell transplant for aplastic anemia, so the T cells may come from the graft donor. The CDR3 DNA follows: TGTGCCAGCGGTCCTGGGTACACCATATATTTT. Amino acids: CASGPGYTIYF.